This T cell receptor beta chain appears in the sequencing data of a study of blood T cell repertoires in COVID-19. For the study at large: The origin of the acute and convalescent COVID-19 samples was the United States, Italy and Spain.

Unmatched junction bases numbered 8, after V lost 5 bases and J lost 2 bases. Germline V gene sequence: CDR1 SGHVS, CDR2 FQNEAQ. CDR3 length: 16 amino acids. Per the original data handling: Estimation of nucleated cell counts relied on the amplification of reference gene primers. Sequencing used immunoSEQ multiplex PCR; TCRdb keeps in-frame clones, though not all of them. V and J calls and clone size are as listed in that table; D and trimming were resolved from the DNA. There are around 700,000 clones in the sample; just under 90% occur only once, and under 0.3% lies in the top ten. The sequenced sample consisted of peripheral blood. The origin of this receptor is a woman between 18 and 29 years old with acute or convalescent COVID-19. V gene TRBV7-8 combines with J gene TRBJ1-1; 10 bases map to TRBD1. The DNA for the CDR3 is TGTGCCAGCAGCCCGCGACAGGGGGCCTTAAACACTGAAGCTTTCTTT. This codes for CASSPRQGALNTEAFF.